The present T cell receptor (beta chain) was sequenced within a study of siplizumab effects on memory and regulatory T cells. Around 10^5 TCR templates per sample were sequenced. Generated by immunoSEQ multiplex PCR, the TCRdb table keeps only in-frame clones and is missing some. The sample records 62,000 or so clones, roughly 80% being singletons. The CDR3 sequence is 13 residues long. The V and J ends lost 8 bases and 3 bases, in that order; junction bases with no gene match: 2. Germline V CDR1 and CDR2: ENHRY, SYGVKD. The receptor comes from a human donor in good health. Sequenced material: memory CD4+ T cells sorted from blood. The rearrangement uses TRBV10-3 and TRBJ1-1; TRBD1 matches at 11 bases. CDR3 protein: CAIGGQGDTEAFF. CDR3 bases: TGTGCCATCGGGGGACAGGGGGACACTGAAGCTTTCTTT.